The 19 T cell receptor beta chains below were found in one sample sequenced in a study of CD8+ T cells in alopecia areata. Following extraction, RNA underwent reverse transcription to cDNA, which served as the sequencing template. Sequencing used immunoSEQ multiplex PCR; TCRdb keeps in-frame clones, though not all of them. Altogether about 34,000 clones are present, approximately 60% being singletons, with the ten largest covering around 40%. Sequencing used NKG2D-high CD8+ T cells sorted from blood. Every receptor here comes from a human donor with alopecia areata.

The V and J genes are TRBV4-3 and TRBJ2-1; 9 positions agree with TRBD2. CDR3 size: 16 residues. With V trimmed by 0 bases and J by 8 bases, 8 bases remained unmatched. Germline V gives CDR1 LGHNA, CDR2 YSLEER. The CDR3 DNA follows: TGCGCCAGCAGCCAAGATGGGCTAGCGGGGTCCGATGAGCAGTTCTTC. Protein sequence: CASSQDGLAGSDEQFF.

This chain joins TRBV28 and TRBJ2-1; D is unclear. Germline CDR1 and CDR2: MDHEN and SYDVKM. The ends were cut back, 6 bases at V and 2 bases at J, with 11 bases in the middle. This CDR3 region has 14 residues. In DNA form, the CDR3 reads TGTGCCAGCAGCCCGAGAGGCCCCTACAATGAGCAGTTCTTC. Translating it yields CASSPRGPYNEQFF.

This clone was seen a single time. The chain combines TRBV14 with TRBJ1-6; a possible D gene is TRBD1 (6 bases). This CDR3 has 17 amino acids. Trimming cost V 0 bases and J 7 bases, with 16 bases left between them. Germline V gene lookup returns CDR1 SGHDN and CDR2 FVKESK. The chain's CDR3 is CASSQDETGRYNSPLHF. The CDR3 DNA is TGTGCCAGCAGCCAAGATGAGACAGGAAGATACAATTCACCCCTCCACTTT. The whole variable domain, remainder taken from reference TRBV14 and TRBJ1-6, is EAGVTQFPSHSVIEKGQTVTLRCDPISGHDNLYWYRRVMGKEIKFLLHFVKESKQDESGMPNNRFLAERTGGTYSTLKVQPAELEDSGVYFCASSQDETGRYNSPLHFGNGTRLTVT.

The chain recombines TRBV12-5 with TRBJ2-1; D uncertain. The germline V gene has CDR1 LGHNT and CDR2 FRNRAP. The V gene lost 4 bases and the J gene lost 6 bases, with 4 bases spanning the gap. There are 11 residues in the CDR3. The CDR3 region is CASGSINEQFF. Here the CDR3 DNA reads TGTGCTAGTGGTTCCATCAATGAGCAGTTCTTC.

V is TRBV7-2 and J is TRBJ2-1; 7 nucleotides line up with TRBD1. Germline V gene lookup returns CDR1 SGHTA and CDR2 FQGNSA. V was clipped by 2 bases and J by 4 bases; unmatched bases: 8. This CDR3 comprises 16 residues. The CDR3 reads CASSLRSGQIYNEQFF. In DNA form, the CDR3 reads TGTGCCAGCAGCTTAAGGTCGGGACAGATATACAATGAGCAGTTCTTC.

In its sample, this clone was seen a few times. This chain uses TRBV4-3 with TRBJ2-7, with 9 nucleotides matching TRBD2. Germline V gene data show CDR1 as LGHNA and CDR2 as YSLEER. V was pared by 5 bases and J by 2 bases, with 13 bases of the junction left unmatched. This CDR3 region has 17 residues. The CDR3 is CASSWGRIAGDPYEQYF. In DNA form, the CDR3 reads TGCGCCAGCAGCTGGGGTCGAATAGCGGGAGATCCCTACGAGCAGTACTTC.

Here the CDR3 DNA reads TGTGCCAGCAGCCTCATCACCGGGGAGCTGTTTTTT. Translation: CASSLITGELFF. The chain combines TRBV9 with TRBJ2-2; D unresolved. This CDR3 contains 12 residues. V was pared by 4 bases and J by 4 bases, with 5 bases between. Per the germline V gene, CDR1 is SGDLS and CDR2 is YYNGEE.

The V and J genes are TRBV7-8 and TRBJ2-2; 9 bases agree with TRBD1. Germline CDR1 SGHVS, CDR2 FQNEAQ. The J segment lost 3 bases and the V segment lost 6 bases, leaving 5 bases of the junction unmatched. The CDR3 contains 15 residues. The CDR3 DNA follows: TGTGCCAGCAGTTCTCGGACAGGGGACACCGGGGAGCTGTTTTTT. It translates to CASSSRTGDTGELFF.

The V and J genes are TRBV5-1 and TRBJ2-3; TRBD1 aligns across 10 bases. Germline values: CDR1 SGHRS, CDR2 YFSETQ. The CDR3 runs 16 residues. The ends lost 3 bases at V and 1 base at J; junction bases unmatched: 5. The CDR3 region is CASSYLGTGGTDTQYF. The CDR3 DNA follows: TGCGCCAGCAGCTACCTCGGGACAGGGGGCACAGATACGCAGTATTTT.

V gene TRBV11-2 combines with J gene TRBJ2-3; D not resolved. The CDR3 extends over 12 amino acids. The V gene lost 8 bases and the J gene lost 4 bases, with 10 bases spanning the gap. Looked up from germline, CDR1 is SGHAT and CDR2 is FQNNGV. The CDR3 DNA sequence: TGTGCCAGCGGGGATGTGGCAGATACGCAGTATTTT. Its protein product is CASGDVADTQYF. Complete variable domain (other parts from reference TRBV11-2 and TRBJ2-3): EAGVAQSPRYKIIEKRQSVAFWCNPISGHATLYWYQQILGQGPKLLIQFQNNGVVDDSQLPKDRFSAERLKGVDSTLKIQPAKLEDSAVYLCASGDVADTQYFGPGTRLTVL.

This clone was counted a few times. V gene TRBV7-9 combines with J gene TRBJ2-7; a weak D match, TRBD2 (6 bases). V was shortened by 3 bases and J by 3 bases, with 9 bases between the two germline ends. The germline CDR1 and CDR2 sequences are SEHNR and FQNEAQ (reference sequence). The CDR3 is 13 amino acids. CDR3 in amino acids: CASSLGLRYEQYF. For the CDR3, the DNA is TGTGCCAGCAGCTTGGGACTCCGCTACGAGCAGTACTTC.

DNA for the CDR3: TGTGCCAGCAGCCAAGCCCTCTACGAGCAGTACTTC. Protein product: CASSQALYEQYF. V usage is TRBV14 and J usage is TRBJ2-7; D is unresolved. CDR1 and CDR2 from the germline V gene are SGHDN and FVKESK. Trimming removed 1 base at V and 3 bases at J, with 4 bases between. The CDR3 is 12 amino acids.

The chain combines TRBV9 with TRBJ2-1; D ambiguous. Germline CDR1 SGDLS, CDR2 YYNGEE. V was trimmed by 3 bases and J by 9 bases, leaving 7 bases between them. CDR3 length: 11 residues. The CDR3 is CASSAGVEQFF. The CDR3, as DNA: TGTGCCAGCAGCGCGGGCGTTGAGCAGTTCTTC.

The rearrangement uses TRBV27 and TRBJ1-2, with D tentatively TRBD1 (5 bases). The CDR3 sequence is 15 residues long. The germline CDR1 and CDR2 sequences are MNHEY and SMNVEV (reference sequence). V lost 4 bases and J 4 bases, leaving 16 bases between the germline ends. CDR3 amino acids: CASSSYVRGSYGYTF. DNA of the CDR3: TGTGCCAGCAGTTCTTATGTAAGGGGAAGCTATGGCTACACCTTC.

The gene calls are TRBV4-3 and TRBJ1-5, with TRBD1 as a possible D gene (6 bases). The germline CDR1 and CDR2 sequences are LGHNA and YSLEER. V was shortened by 1 base and J by 1 base, with 8 bases between the two germline ends. The CDR3 has 15 residues. CDR3 amino acids: CASSQGGTSNQPQHF. CDR3 nucleotides: TGCGCCAGCAGCCAAGGCGGGACAAGCAATCAGCCCCAGCATTTT.

This clone was found a few times. V and J are TRBV6-6 and TRBJ2-7, with 8 bases that match TRBD2. Germline lookup yields CDR1 MNHNY and CDR2 SVGAGI (reference sequence). The CDR3 contains 15 residues. The V gene end was trimmed by 6 bases and the J gene end by 6 bases; junction bases not matched to a gene: 13. CDR3 protein: CASSLVPAGDGEQYF. CDR3 sequence (DNA): TGTGCCAGCAGCCTGGTACCAGCGGGAGACGGCGAGCAGTACTTC.

The rearrangement joins TRBV6-1 to TRBJ1-1; 8 bases are shared with TRBD1. The junction had 9 bases not matched to a gene; V was cut back by 3 bases and J by 3 bases. The CDR3 runs 16 residues. Looked up from germline, CDR1 is MNHNS and CDR2 is SASEGT. The CDR3 DNA reads as TGTGCCAGCAGTGAGTTCCCTCCGACAGGGGACACTGAAGCTTTCTTT. Its protein is CASSEFPPTGDTEAFF.

This clone has only a few counts. The genes are TRBV7-6 and TRBJ2-1; D not certain. Germline V gene sequence: CDR1 SGHVS, CDR2 FNYEAQ. Trimming removed 5 bases at V and 9 bases at J, with 11 bases between. This CDR3 contains 12 residues. In nucleotides, the CDR3 is TGTGCCAGCAGCCGGATCACCCTTGAGCAGTTCTTC. This gives the protein CASSRITLEQFF.

This clone was seen a handful of times. The chain is built from TRBV2 and TRBJ2-1, with 9 nucleotides matching TRBD2. The germline CDR1 and CDR2 sequences are SNHLY and FYNNEI. The CDR3 extends over 16 amino acids. V lost 6 bases to trimming and J lost 5 bases; unmatched junction nucleotides: 11. As DNA, the CDR3 is TGTGCCAGCAGCCCTGATAGCGGGAGACTAAACAATGAGCAGTTCTTC. Protein product: CASSPDSGRLNNEQFF.